This TCR beta chain was recorded in a study of blood T cell repertoires in COVID-19. TCRdb keeps only in-frame clones here, not all; method: immunoSEQ multiplex PCR. The sample includes about 48,000 clones, about nine tenths of them seen just once. With 4 bases removed from V and 10 bases from J, the gap between germline ends came to 13 bases. The CDR3 covers 12 residues. CDR1 is LNHNV and CDR2 is YYDKDF in the germline V gene (reference sequence). This TCR was recovered from a man in his 70s with acute or convalescent COVID-19. The chain employs TRBV15 and TRBJ2-5, with D perhaps matching TRBD2 (6 bases). Sequencing was carried out using peripheral blood. The CDR3 DNA is TGTGCCACCAGCACTAGGATGGGGGGCCAGTACTTC. It specifies CATSTRMGGQYF.